The T cell receptor (beta chain) under discussion was sequenced for a study of blood T cell repertoires in COVID-19. About the research overall: In each case, the material was cDNA or gDNA derived from T cells, B-cell-depleted T cells, or PBMCs.

The CDR3 runs 16 residues. J gave up 9 bases and V 6 bases, and 10 bases lay outside the gene matches. Germline V gene data show CDR1 as MNHEY and CDR2 as SVGAGI. Produced via immunoSEQ multiplex PCR; TCRdb's table is partial and in-frame only. The sample contains about 270,000 clones, approximately 83% of which appear only once. This clonotype originated in a human donor in a cohort sampled during active COVID-19. The V call is TRBV6-5, the J call TRBJ2-1; the match to TRBD2 covers 14 bases. Sequenced: peripheral blood. The CDR3 bases are TGTGCCAGCAGCTACGGGAGGGGACTAGCGGGAGCTGAGCAGTTCTTC. Protein: CASSYGRGLAGAEQFF.